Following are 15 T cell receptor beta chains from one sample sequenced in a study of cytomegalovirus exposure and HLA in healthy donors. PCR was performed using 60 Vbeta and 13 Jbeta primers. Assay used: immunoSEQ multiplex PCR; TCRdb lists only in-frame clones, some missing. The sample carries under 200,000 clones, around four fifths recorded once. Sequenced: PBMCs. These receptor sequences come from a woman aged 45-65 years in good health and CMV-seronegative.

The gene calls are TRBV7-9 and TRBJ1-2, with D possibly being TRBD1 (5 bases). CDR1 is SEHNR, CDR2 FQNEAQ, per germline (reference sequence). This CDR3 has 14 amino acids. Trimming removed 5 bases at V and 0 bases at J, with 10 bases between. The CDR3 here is CASSRQLTNYGYTF. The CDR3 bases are TGTGCCAGCAGCCGACAGCTTACTAACTATGGCTACACCTTC.

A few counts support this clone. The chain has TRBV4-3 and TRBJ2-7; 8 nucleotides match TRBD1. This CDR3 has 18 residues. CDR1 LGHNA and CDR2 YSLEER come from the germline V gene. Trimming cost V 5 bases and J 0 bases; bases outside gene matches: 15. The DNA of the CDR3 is TGCGCCAGCAGCGAAAACCTCCCGGGACAGGTAAACTCCTACGAGCAGTACTTC. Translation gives CASSENLPGQVNSYEQYF.

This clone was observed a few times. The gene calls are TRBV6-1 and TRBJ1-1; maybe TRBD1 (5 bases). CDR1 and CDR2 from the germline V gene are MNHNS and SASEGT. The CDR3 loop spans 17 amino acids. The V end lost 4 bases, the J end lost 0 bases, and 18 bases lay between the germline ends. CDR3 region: CASSARTTSLVNTEAFF. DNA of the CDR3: TGTGCCAGCAGTGCAAGGACAACGAGCCTGGTGAACACTGAAGCTTTCTTT.

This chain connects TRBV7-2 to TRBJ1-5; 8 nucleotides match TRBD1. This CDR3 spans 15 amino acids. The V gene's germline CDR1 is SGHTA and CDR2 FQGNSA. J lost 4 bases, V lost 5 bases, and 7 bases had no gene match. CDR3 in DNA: TGTGCCAGCAGCGCGACAGGGGCCTTTAATCAGCCCCAGCATTTT. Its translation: CASSATGAFNQPQHF. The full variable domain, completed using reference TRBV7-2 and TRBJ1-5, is GAGVSQSPSNKVTEKGKDVELRCDPISGHTALYWYRQSLGQGLEFLIYFQGNSAPDKSGLPSDRFSAERTGGSVSTLTIQRTQQEDSAVYLCASSATGAFNQPQHFGDGTRLSIL.

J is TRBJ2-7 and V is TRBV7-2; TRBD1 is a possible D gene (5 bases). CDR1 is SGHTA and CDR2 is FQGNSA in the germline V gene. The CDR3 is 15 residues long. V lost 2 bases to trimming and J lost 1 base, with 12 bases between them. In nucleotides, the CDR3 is TGTGCCAGCAGCTTACTTCAGGGTAGATCCTACGAGCAGTACTTC. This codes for CASSLLQGRSYEQYF. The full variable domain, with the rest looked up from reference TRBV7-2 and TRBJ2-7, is GAGVSQSPSNKVTEKGKDVELRCDPISGHTALYWYRQSLGQGLEFLIYFQGNSAPDKSGLPSDRFSAERTGGSVSTLTIQRTQQEDSAVYLCASSLLQGRSYEQYFGPGTRLTVT.

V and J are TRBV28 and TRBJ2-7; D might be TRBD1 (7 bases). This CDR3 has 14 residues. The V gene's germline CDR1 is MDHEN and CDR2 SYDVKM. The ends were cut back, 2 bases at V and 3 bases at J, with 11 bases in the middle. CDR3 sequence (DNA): TGTGCCAGCAGTTTAACAGGGGAGGTCTACGAGCAGTACTTC. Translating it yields CASSLTGEVYEQYF.

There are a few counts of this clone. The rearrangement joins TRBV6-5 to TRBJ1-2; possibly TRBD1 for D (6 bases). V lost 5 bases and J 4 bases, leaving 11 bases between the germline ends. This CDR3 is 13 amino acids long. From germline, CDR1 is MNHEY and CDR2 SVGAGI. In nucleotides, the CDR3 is TGTGCCAGCAGTCAAGGACAGACCTATGGCTACACCTTC. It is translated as CASSQGQTYGYTF.

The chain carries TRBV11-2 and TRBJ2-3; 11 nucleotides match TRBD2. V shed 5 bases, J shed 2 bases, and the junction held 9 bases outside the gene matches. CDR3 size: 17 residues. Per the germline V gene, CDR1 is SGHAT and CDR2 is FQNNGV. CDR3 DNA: TGTGCCAGCAGCGAGGAGCTAGCGGGAGGCCCCACAGATACGCAGTATTTT. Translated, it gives CASSEELAGGPTDTQYF.

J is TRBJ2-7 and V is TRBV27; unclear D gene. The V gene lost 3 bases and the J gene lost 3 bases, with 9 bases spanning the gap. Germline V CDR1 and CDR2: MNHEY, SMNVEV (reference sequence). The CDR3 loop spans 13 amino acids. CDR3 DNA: TGTGCCAGCAGTTTCGTCTCGGGCTACGAGCAGTACTTC. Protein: CASSFVSGYEQYF.

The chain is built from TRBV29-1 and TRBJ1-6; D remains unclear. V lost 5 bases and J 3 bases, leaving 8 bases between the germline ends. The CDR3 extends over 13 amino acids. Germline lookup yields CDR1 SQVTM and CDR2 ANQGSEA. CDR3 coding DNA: TGCAGCGTTCGATCAGGCTATAATTCACCCCTCCACTTT. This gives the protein CSVRSGYNSPLHF.

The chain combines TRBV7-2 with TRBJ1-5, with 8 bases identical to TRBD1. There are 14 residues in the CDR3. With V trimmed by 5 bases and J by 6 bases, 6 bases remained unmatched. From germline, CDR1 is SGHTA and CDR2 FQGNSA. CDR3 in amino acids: CASSARTGSQPQHF. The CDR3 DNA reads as TGTGCCAGCAGCGCCCGGACAGGGTCTCAGCCCCAGCATTTT.

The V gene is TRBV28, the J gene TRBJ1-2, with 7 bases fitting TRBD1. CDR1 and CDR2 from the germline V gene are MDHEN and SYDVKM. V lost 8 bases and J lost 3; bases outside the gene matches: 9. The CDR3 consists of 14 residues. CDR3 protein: CASSHRGRDYGYTF. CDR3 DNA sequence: TGTGCCAGCTCTCACAGGGGTAGGGACTATGGCTACACCTTC.

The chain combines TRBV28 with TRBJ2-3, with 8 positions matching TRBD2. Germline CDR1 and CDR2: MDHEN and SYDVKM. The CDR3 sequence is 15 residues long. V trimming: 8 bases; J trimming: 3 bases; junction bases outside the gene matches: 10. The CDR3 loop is CASFSGTLGTDTQYF. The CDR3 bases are TGTGCCAGCTTTAGCGGGACTTTAGGGACAGATACGCAGTATTTT. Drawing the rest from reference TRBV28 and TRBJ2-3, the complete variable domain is DVKVTQSSRYLVKRTGEKVFLECVQDMDHENMFWYRQDPGLGLRLIYFSYDVKMKEKGDIPEGYSVSREKKERFSLILESASTNQTSMYLCASFSGTLGTDTQYFGPGTRLTVL.

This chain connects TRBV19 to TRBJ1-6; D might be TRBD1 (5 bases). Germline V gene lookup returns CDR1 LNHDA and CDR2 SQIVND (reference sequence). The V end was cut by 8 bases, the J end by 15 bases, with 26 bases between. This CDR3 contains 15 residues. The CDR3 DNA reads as TGTGCCAGTTTTAGCGGCAGGGTTGATATCGGCGGCCTCCACTTT. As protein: CASFSGRVDIGGLHF.

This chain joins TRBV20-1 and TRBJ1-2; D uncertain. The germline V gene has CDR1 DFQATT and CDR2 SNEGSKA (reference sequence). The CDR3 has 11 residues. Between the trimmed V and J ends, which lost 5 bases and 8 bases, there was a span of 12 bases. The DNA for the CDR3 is TGCAGTGCTCCTTTCCGGGGAGGCTACACCTTC. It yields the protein CSAPFRGGYTF.